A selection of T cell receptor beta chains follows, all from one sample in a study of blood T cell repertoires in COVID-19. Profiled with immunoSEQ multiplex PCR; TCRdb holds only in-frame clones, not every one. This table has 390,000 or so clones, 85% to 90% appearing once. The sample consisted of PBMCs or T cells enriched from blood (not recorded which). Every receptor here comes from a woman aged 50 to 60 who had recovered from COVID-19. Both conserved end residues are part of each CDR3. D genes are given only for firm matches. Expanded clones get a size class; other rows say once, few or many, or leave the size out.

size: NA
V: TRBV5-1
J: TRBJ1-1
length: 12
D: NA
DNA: TGCGCCAGCAGCTTGGCCCGGTTCGAAGCTTTCTTT
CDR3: CASSLARFEAFF

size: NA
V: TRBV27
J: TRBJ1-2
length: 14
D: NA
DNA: TGTGCCAGCAAACAGGACACCAAAAACTATGGCTACACCTTC
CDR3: CASKQDTKNYGYTF

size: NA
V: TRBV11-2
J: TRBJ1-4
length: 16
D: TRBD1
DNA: TGTGCCAGCAGCTTTCCGGGGCAGGGGGCCGGTGAAAAACTGTTTTTT
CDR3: CASSFPGQGAGEKLFF

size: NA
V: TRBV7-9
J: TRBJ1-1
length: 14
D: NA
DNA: TGTGCCAGCAGCCCGATGGGAGGGGCCACTGAAGCTTTCTTT
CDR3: CASSPMGGATEAFF

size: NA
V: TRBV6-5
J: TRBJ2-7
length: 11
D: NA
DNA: TGTGCCAGCAGCCAGGGGTCCGAGCAGTACTTC
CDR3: CASSQGSEQYF

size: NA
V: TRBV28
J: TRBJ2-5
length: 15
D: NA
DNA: TGTGCCAGCAGCGTCAGGTTCATTTACGGAGAGACCCAGTACTTC
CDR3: CASSVRFIYGETQYF

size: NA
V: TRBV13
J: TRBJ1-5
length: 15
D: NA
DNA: TGTGCCAGCAGCTTAGGACAGACCTCGTTTCAGCCCCAGCATTTT
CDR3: CASSLGQTSFQPQHF

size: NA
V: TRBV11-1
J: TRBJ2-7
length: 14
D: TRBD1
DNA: TGTGCCAGCAGCGGGGACAGGGCCGACTACGAGCAGTACTTC
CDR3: CASSGDRADYEQYF

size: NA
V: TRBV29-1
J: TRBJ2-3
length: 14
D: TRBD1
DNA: TGCAGCGTTGAAACAGGGGTGGACACAGATACGCAGTATTTT
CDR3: CSVETGVDTDTQYF

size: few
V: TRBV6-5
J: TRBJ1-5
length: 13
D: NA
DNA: TGTGCCAGCACCCTAGGGGGCAATCAGCCCCAGCATTTT
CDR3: CASTLGGNQPQHF

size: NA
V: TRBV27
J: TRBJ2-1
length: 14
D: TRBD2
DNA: TGTGCCAGCAGTTCGGGGGGGCTCGGGTATGAGCAGTTCTTC
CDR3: CASSSGGLGYEQFF

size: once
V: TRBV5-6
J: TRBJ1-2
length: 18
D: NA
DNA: TGTGCCAGCAGCTTTCGGCCGACAGGAGTTAAGAATAGCTATGGCTACACCTTC
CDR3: CASSFRPTGVKNSYGYTF